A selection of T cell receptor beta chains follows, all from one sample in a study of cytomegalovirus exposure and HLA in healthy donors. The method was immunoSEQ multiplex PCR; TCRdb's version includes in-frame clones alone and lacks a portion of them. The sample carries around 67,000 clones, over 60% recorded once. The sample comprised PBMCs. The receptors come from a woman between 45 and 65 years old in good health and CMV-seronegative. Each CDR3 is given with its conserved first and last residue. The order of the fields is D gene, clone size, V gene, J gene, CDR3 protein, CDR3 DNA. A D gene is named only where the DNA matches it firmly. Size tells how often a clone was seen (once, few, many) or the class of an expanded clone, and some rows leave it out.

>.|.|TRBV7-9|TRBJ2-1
CASSSLRETWGYNEQFF
TGTGCCAGCAGTTCCCTTCGGGAGACGTGGGGATACAATGAGCAGTTCTTC
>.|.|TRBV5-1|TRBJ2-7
CASSVTGSLSYEQYF
TGCGCCAGCAGCGTGACAGGATCCCTTTCCTACGAGCAGTACTTC
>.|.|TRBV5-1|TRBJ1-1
CASSPGQPINTEAFF
TGCGCCAGCAGCCCCGGACAGCCAATAAACACTGAAGCTTTCTTT
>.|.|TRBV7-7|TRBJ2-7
CASSSLESYEQYF
TGTGCTAGCAGCTCCCTCGAGAGCTACGAGCAGTACTTC
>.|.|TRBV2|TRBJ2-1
CASSELTGDVYNEQFF
TGTGCCAGCAGTGAATTGACAGGCGATGTCTACAATGAGCAGTTCTTC
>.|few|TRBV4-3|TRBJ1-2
CASSQGVHSYGYTF
TGCGCCAGCAGCCAAGGAGTCCACTCCTATGGCTACACCTTC
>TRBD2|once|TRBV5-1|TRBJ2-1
CASGGGFSYNEQFF
TGCGCCAGCGGCGGGGGATTCTCCTACAATGAGCAGTTCTTC
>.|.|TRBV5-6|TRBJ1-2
CASSSGSGPLGYTF
TGTGCCAGCAGCTCGGGATCGGGCCCCCTTGGCTACACCTTC
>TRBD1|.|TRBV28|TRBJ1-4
CASRGTAGNEKLFF
TGTGCCAGCAGGGGGACAGCGGGTAATGAAAAACTGTTTTTT
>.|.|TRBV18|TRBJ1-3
CASSQAGKFGNTIYF
TGTGCCAGCTCACAGGCAGGAAAGTTTGGAAACACCATATATTTT
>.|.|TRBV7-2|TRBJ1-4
CASTLTGPTNEKLFF
TGTGCCAGCACCCTGACAGGCCCAACTAATGAAAAACTGTTTTTT
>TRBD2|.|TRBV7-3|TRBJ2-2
CASSFRLAGGPTGELFF
TGTGCCAGCAGCTTCCGCCTAGCGGGAGGCCCGACCGGGGAGCTGTTTTTT
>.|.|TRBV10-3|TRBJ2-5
CAISIRDQETQYF
TGTGCCATCTCCATTCGGGACCAAGAGACCCAGTACTTC
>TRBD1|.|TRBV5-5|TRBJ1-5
CASSATGGNQPQHF
TGTGCCAGCAGCGCGACAGGGGGAAATCAGCCCCAGCATTTT
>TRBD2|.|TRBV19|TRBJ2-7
CASSMSLRAGGYVYEQYF
TGTGCCAGTAGTATGTCCCTCCGGGCGGGAGGGTATGTCTACGAGCAGTACTTC
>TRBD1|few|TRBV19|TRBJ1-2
CASSPLPGQGGRHGYTF
TGTGCCAGTAGTCCCCTCCCCGGACAGGGGGGTCGGCATGGCTACACCTTC
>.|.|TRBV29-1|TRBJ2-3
CSVRTLNTDTQYF
TGCAGCGTTCGGACTCTCAACACAGATACGCAGTATTTT
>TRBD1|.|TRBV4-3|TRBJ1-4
CASSRLTGAWTNEKLFF
TGCGCCAGCAGCCGACTAACAGGGGCGTGGACTAATGAAAAACTGTTTTTT
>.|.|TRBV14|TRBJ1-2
CASSQVYGVNGYTF
TGTGCCAGCAGCCAAGTGTACGGGGTTAATGGCTACACCTTC
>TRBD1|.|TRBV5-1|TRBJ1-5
CASSLGGGGSNQPQHF
TGCGCCAGCAGCTTGGGAGGGGGCGGGAGCAATCAGCCCCAGCATTTT
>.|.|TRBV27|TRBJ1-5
CASRLGGYSNQPQHF
TGTGCCAGCAGGTTAGGGGGGTATAGCAATCAGCCCCAGCATTTT
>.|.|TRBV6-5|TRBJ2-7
CAARAGPYEQYF
TGTGCCGCGCGGGCCGGACCCTACGAGCAGTACTTC
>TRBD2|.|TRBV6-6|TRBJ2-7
CASRQTSGTYEQYF
TGTGCCAGCAGGCAGACTAGCGGGACATACGAGCAGTACTTC
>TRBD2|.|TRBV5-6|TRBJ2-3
CASSLVAGGPDTQYF
TGTGCCAGCAGCTTAGTAGCGGGAGGGCCAGATACGCAGTATTTT
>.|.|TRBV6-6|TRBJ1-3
CASSYFSNGNTIYF
TGTGCCAGCAGTTACTTTTCCAATGGAAACACCATATATTTT
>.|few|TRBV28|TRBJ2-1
CASRRMAAYNEQFF
TGTGCCAGCCGCCGAATGGCGGCCTACAATGAGCAGTTCTTC
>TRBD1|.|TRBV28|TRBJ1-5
CASSLGGGWRQPQHF
TGTGCCAGCAGTTTAGGAGGGGGCTGGCGGCAGCCCCAGCATTTT
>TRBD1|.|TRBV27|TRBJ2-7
CASSWGQGGEQYF
TGTGCCAGCAGTTGGGGACAGGGAGGCGAGCAGTACTTC
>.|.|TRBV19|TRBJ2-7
CASSIAGGSSEQYF
TGTGCCAGTAGTATAGCCGGAGGGAGCTCCGAGCAGTACTTC
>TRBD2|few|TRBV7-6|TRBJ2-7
CASSLAPSGSGEQYF
TGTGCCAGCAGCTTAGCGCCTAGCGGGAGTGGCGAGCAGTACTTC
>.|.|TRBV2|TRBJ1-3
CASRASGGAGNTIYF
TGTGCCAGCAGGGCCTCAGGAGGTGCGGGAAACACCATATATTTT
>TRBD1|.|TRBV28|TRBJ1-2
CASSPSGTAFYYGYTF
TGTGCCAGCAGTCCCTCCGGGACAGCCTTTTACTATGGCTACACCTTC
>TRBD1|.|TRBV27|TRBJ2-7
CASSFLGDRGHEQYF
TGTGCCAGCAGTTTTCTAGGAGACAGGGGGCACGAGCAGTACTTC
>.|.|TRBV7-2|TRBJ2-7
CASSLLPGPSYEQYF
TGTGCCAGCAGCTTATTGCCAGGGCCCTCCTACGAGCAGTACTTC
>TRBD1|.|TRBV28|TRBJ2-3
CASYDRGGTDTQYF
TGTGCCAGCTACGACAGGGGAGGAACAGATACGCAGTATTTT
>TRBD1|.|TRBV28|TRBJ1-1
CASSWTGSGRPNTEAFF
TGTGCCAGCAGTTGGACAGGATCGGGACGACCGAACACTGAAGCTTTCTTT
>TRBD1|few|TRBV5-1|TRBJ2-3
CASSSTGGMADTQYF
TGCGCCAGCAGCTCCACAGGGGGCATGGCAGATACGCAGTATTTT
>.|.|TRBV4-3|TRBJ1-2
CASSQEGSGRGVYGYTF
TGCGCCAGCAGCCAAGAGGGGTCGGGGAGGGGCGTCTATGGCTACACCTTC
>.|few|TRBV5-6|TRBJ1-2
CASRAGINYGYTF
TGTGCCAGCAGGGCAGGGATTAACTATGGCTACACCTTC
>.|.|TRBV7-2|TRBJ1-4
CASSTRRGRASNEKLFF
TGTGCCAGCAGCACCCGAAGGGGGAGGGCCAGTAATGAAAAACTGTTTTTT
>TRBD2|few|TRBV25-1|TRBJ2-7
CASSKLAGYYEQYF
TGTGCCAGCAGTAAACTAGCGGGGTACTACGAGCAGTACTTC
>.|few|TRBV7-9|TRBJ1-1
CASSFVGWTEAFF
TGTGCCAGCAGCTTCGTGGGCTGGACTGAAGCTTTCTTT
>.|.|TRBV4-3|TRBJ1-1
CASSQDFRSDTEAFF
TGCGCCAGCAGCCAAGATTTCCGGTCGGACACTGAAGCTTTCTTT
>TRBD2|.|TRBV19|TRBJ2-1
CASDSGRMGNEQFF
TGTGCCAGTGACAGCGGGAGAATGGGAAATGAGCAGTTCTTC
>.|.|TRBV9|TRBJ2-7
CASSSQDVQYF
TGTGCCAGCAGCTCCCAGGATGTGCAGTACTTC
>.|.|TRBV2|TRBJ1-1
CASTPDWEAAFF
TGTGCCAGCACCCCGGACTGGGAAGCAGCTTTCTTT
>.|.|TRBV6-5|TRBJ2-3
CASSLQSTDTQYF
TGTGCCAGCAGTCTCCAGAGCACAGATACGCAGTATTTT
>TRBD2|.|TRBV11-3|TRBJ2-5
CASSSSGTRVGTQYF
TGTGCCAGCAGCTCCTCCGGGACTAGGGTGGGGACCCAGTACTTC
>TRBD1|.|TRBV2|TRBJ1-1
CASTSAGQGRSAFF
TGTGCCAGCACGTCTGCGGGACAGGGGCGCTCAGCTTTCTTT
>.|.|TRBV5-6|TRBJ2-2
CASSLLGGNTGELFF
TGTGCCAGCAGCTTGTTAGGAGGGAACACCGGGGAGCTGTTTTTT
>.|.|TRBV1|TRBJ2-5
CTSSLRTSGPQETQYF
TGCACCAGCAGCCTTAGGACTAGCGGGCCCCAAGAGACCCAGTACTTC
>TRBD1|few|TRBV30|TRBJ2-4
CAWSLGTAGGIQYF
TGTGCCTGGAGTCTTGGGACAGCTGGGGGCATTCAGTACTTC
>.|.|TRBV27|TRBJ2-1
CATRIGGAPKYEQFF
TGTGCCACCCGTATTGGCGGGGCTCCCAAATATGAGCAGTTCTTC
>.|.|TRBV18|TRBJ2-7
CASSPSRGDEQYF
TGTGCCAGCTCACCATCAAGGGGCGACGAGCAGTACTTC